The text below deals with one TCR beta chain. The data derive from a study of blood T cell repertoires in COVID-19. Background on the study: Sources were T cells, B-cell-depleted T cells, or PBMCs; the material itself was cDNA or gDNA.

Authors' methods: The assay estimated nucleated cells by amplifying reference gene primers. Repertoires were generated with immunoSEQ multiplex PCR, while TCRdb's copy carries only in-frame clones and drops some. V, J and clone size were drawn from that table, and D and trimming were deduced from the DNA. The sample has under 200,000 clones; about 89% are singletons. CDR1 MNHEY and CDR2 SVGAGI come from the germline V gene. The V gene lost 8 bases and the J gene lost 2 bases, with 10 bases spanning the gap. This CDR3 contains 14 residues. Residents of 24 US areas, aged 18 to 89 years, made up the participants.

Sequencing used PBMCs or T cells enriched from blood (not recorded which). The sequence came from a woman aged 18 to 35 who had recovered from COVID-19. The V gene is TRBV6-5, the J gene TRBJ2-6; maybe TRBD2 (7 bases). In nucleotides, the CDR3 is TGTGCCAGCCAAGGGGGGGCTGGGGCCAACGTCCTGACTTTC. Amino acid sequence: CASQGGAGANVLTF.